This T cell receptor (beta chain) was found in a study of T cells after yellow fever vaccination. Overall study context: With SMART-Seq v4 Ultra Low Input, the fractions containing low cell numbers were prepared. Whole-study results and caveats: Most primary-vaccination clones reappeared after the booster (approximately 95% CD4, 75% to 90% CD8). Weaker overall, the secondary response nonetheless peaked faster (day 5 versus 15).

This clonotype appeared a few times. The antigen remains undetermined. 5'RACE template switching generated TCR cDNA, adding a universal primer site and UMIs. One entry per CDR3 protein, called by TCRdb with MiXCR from the 5' RACE reads. The table lists some 670,000 distinct CDR3 sequences, roughly an eighth of them singletons. The CDR3 contains 13 residues. Trimming shortened V by 0 bases and J by 4 bases, and 4 bases separated the two germline ends. CDR1 is MNHEY, CDR2 SVGAGI, per germline. The TCR was taken from a man between 25 and 39 years old who received the YFV17D yellow fever vaccine. Source: PBMCs, taken on the day of the yellow fever booster vaccination. The chain uses TRBV6-5 and TRBJ1-5; D ambiguous. CDR3 bases: TGTGCCAGCAGTTACTCGATAAATCAGCCCCAGCATTTT. Its protein is CASSYSINQPQHF.